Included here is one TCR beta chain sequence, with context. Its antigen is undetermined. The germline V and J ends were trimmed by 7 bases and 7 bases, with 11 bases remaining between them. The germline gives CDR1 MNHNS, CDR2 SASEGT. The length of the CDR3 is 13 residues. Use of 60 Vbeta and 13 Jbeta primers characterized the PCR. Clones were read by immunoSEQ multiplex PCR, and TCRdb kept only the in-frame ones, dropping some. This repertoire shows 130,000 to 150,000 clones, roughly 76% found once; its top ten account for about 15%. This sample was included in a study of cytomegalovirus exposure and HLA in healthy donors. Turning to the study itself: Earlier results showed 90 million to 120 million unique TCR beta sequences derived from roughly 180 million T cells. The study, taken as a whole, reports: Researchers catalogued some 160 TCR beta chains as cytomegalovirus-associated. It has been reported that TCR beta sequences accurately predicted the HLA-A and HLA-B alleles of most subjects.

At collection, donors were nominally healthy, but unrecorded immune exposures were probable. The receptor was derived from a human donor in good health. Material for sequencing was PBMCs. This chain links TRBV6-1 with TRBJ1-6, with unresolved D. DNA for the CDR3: TGTGCCAGCACTGGGGAGCCCAATTCACCCCTCCACTTT. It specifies CASTGEPNSPLHF.